A selection of T cell receptor beta chains follows, all from one sample in a study of blood T cell repertoires in COVID-19. The repertoire was sequenced with immunoSEQ multiplex PCR; TCRdb's copy has only in-frame clones and lacks some. This table holds some 180,000 clones, around four fifths found once. The sample consisted of peripheral blood. The receptors were sampled from a woman of 80 years or more with COVID-19, enrolled during active disease. CDR3s include the opening cysteine and the closing phenylalanine or tryptophan. The D gene is left open where the match is weak. Not every row has a clone size; where given, it reads once, few, many or a size class.

CDR3 DNA: TGTGCCAGCAGCGCGGACTTCTCTGGAAACACCATATATTTT
CDR3 protein: CASSADFSGNTIYF
CDR3 length: 14
clone size: -
V gene: TRBV5-5
D gene: -
J gene: TRBJ1-3

CDR3 DNA: TGTGCCATCAGGAGTCCGACAGTCGAAGTTTTCGAGCAGTACTTC
CDR3 protein: CAIRSPTVEVFEQYF
CDR3 length: 15
clone size: -
V gene: TRBV10-3
D gene: -
J gene: TRBJ2-7

CDR3 DNA: TGTGCCAGCAGCGTAGCCCCAAATGTACTTGCAGGGGACTATGGCTACACCTTC
CDR3 protein: CASSVAPNVLAGDYGYTF
CDR3 length: 18
clone size: once
V gene: TRBV9
D gene: -
J gene: TRBJ1-2

CDR3 DNA: TGTGCCAGCTCACCCCGACAGGGGCCTCAAGAGACCCAGTACTTC
CDR3 protein: CASSPRQGPQETQYF
CDR3 length: 15
clone size: few
V gene: TRBV18
D gene: TRBD1
J gene: TRBJ2-5

CDR3 DNA: TGTGCCAGCTCACCCCGGCAGGGCGATAATTCACCCCTCCACTTT
CDR3 protein: CASSPRQGDNSPLHF
CDR3 length: 15
clone size: -
V gene: TRBV18
D gene: -
J gene: TRBJ1-6

CDR3 DNA: TGTGCCATCAGTGAGACTGGACAGGGGGCCTACACCTTC
CDR3 protein: CAISETGQGAYTF
CDR3 length: 13
clone size: -
V gene: TRBV10-3
D gene: TRBD1
J gene: TRBJ1-2

CDR3 DNA: TGTGCCAGCAGCCCAATTGGCGAAGGGGGCTACGAGCAGTACTTC
CDR3 protein: CASSPIGEGGYEQYF
CDR3 length: 15
clone size: -
V gene: TRBV28
D gene: -
J gene: TRBJ2-7

CDR3 DNA: TGTGCCAGCAGTTCCACCGGGACAGGATGGGCCAACGTCCTGACTTTC
CDR3 protein: CASSSTGTGWANVLTF
CDR3 length: 16
clone size: -
V gene: TRBV6-5
D gene: TRBD1
J gene: TRBJ2-6

CDR3 DNA: TGTGCCAGCAGCGAGAGGAGCTCTGGAAACACCATATATTTT
CDR3 protein: CASSERSSGNTIYF
CDR3 length: 14
clone size: -
V gene: TRBV9
D gene: -
J gene: TRBJ1-3

CDR3 DNA: TGTGCCAGCAGCTTGGTGTCTAGCGGGGAGCTGTTTTTT
CDR3 protein: CASSLVSSGELFF
CDR3 length: 13
clone size: -
V gene: TRBV5-6
D gene: -
J gene: TRBJ2-2

CDR3 DNA: TGTGCCAGCAGCCTTTATAGCAATCAGCCCCAGCATTTT
CDR3 protein: CASSLYSNQPQHF
CDR3 length: 13
clone size: -
V gene: TRBV3-1/TRBV3-2
D gene: -
J gene: TRBJ1-5

CDR3 DNA: TGTGCCATCACTCAAGACAGGGATTACAATGAGCAGTTCTTC
CDR3 protein: CAITQDRDYNEQFF
CDR3 length: 14
clone size: -
V gene: TRBV10-3
D gene: TRBD1
J gene: TRBJ2-1

CDR3 DNA: TGTGCCAGCAGTTCCCCGGCGGGGGCGGAGGAGACCCAGTACTTC
CDR3 protein: CASSSPAGAEETQYF
CDR3 length: 15
clone size: -
V gene: TRBV28
D gene: -
J gene: TRBJ2-5

CDR3 DNA: TGTGCCAGCACTACCGGGGCTAACTATGGCTACACCTTC
CDR3 protein: CASTTGANYGYTF
CDR3 length: 13
clone size: -
V gene: TRBV28
D gene: -
J gene: TRBJ1-2

CDR3 DNA: TGTGCCAGCAGTTTCGCGACGGAGCGGGGAGAAAAACTGTTTTTT
CDR3 protein: CASSFATERGEKLFF
CDR3 length: 15
clone size: -
V gene: TRBV6-5
D gene: -
J gene: TRBJ1-4

CDR3 DNA: TGTGCCAGCAGCCTGAACAGGGTAGCCTCTGGAAACACCATATATTTT
CDR3 protein: CASSLNRVASGNTIYF
CDR3 length: 16
clone size: -
V gene: TRBV11-2
D gene: -
J gene: TRBJ1-3

CDR3 DNA: TGTGCCAGCTCACAGGAGAAAAACTATGGCTACACCTTC
CDR3 protein: CASSQEKNYGYTF
CDR3 length: 13
clone size: -
V gene: TRBV18
D gene: -
J gene: TRBJ1-2

CDR3 DNA: TGTGCCAGCTCACCATCGACAGGGGAAGCTTTCTTT
CDR3 protein: CASSPSTGEAFF
CDR3 length: 12
clone size: -
V gene: TRBV18
D gene: TRBD1
J gene: TRBJ1-1